The 24 T cell receptor beta chains below all came from one sample that was sequenced in a study of CD8 T cells in ankylosing spondylitis. Their antigens are not known. TCRdb fed the 5' RACE reads into MiXCR, producing one record per CDR3 protein. The top ten clones hold roughly 0.51% of a sample with some 840,000 distinct CDR3 sequences, about 11% of them seen once. Overall study results and limits: What seemed typical of ankylosing spondylitis blood was a TCR beta motif built from eight highly homologous variants.

The material sequenced was blood, either unsorted or a sorted T cell fraction (not recorded which). The receptors here all came from a male donor with ankylosing spondylitis.

This clonotype has a count of ten or more. The genes are TRBV20-1 and TRBJ1-5, with D possibly being TRBD1 (5 bases). CDR3 length: 12 residues. V lost 8 bases and J 2 bases, leaving 10 bases between the germline ends. Germline CDR1 and CDR2: DFQATT and SNEGSKA (reference sequence). Written as DNA, the CDR3 is TGCAGTATGGGGGGAGGCAATCAGCCCCAGCATTTT. It yields the protein CSMGGGNQPQHF.

The chain joins TRBV20-1 to TRBJ2-7, with D perhaps TRBD2 (6 bases). CDR1 and CDR2 (germline): DFQATT, SNEGSKA (reference sequence). Trimming took off 0 bases at V and 2 bases at J, with 11 bases between the two ends. CDR3 length equals 14 residues. This CDR3 reads CSARDGAGTYEQYF. Here the CDR3 DNA reads TGCAGTGCTAGAGATGGGGCGGGAACCTACGAGCAGTACTTC.

This clonotype was counted only a few times. The V gene is TRBV7-9, the J gene TRBJ2-1, with TRBD2 identical over 9 bases. The ends lost 6 bases at V and 4 bases at J; junction bases unmatched: 13. Germline V lookup: CDR1 SEHNR, CDR2 FQNEAQ (reference sequence). CDR3 size: 17 residues. The CDR3 sequence is CASRASGMRKGYNEQFF. The CDR3 region has the DNA TGTGCCAGCAGGGCTAGCGGGATGAGGAAAGGGTACAATGAGCAGTTCTTC.

The J gene is TRBJ2-3, the V gene TRBV7-2, with D uncertain. Germline CDR1 is SGHTA and CDR2 is FQGNSA. This CDR3 has 14 residues. V was cut by 2 bases and J by 3 bases, with 9 bases left in between. The CDR3 reads CASSLRLYTDTQYF. The CDR3, as DNA: TGTGCCAGCAGCTTACGACTGTATACAGATACGCAGTATTTT.

This clonotype was detected a few times. This rearrangement joins TRBV29-1 to TRBJ1-4, with D tentatively TRBD1 (6 bases). The CDR3 runs to 13 residues. CDR1 is SQVTM, CDR2 ANQGSEA, per germline. Deletions cut 7 bases from V and 4 bases from J, with 13 bases between. The CDR3 DNA reads TGCAGCGCCGACGAGGGGGGTAATGAAAAACTGTTTTTT. It specifies CSADEGGNEKLFF.

The chain couples TRBV4-3 to TRBJ1-1, with TRBD1 as a possible D gene (5 bases). The germline gives CDR1 LGHNA, CDR2 YSLEER. Trimming cost V 3 bases and J 4 bases, with 15 bases left between them. The CDR3 length is 15 residues. The DNA of the CDR3 is TGCGCCAGCAGCCAGGACATGTCTTGGGGCACTGAAGCTTTCTTT. Amino acids: CASSQDMSWGTEAFF.

This clonotype appeared many times. The V call is TRBV5-1, the J call TRBJ2-3, with D unresolved. V lost 0 bases and J lost 4, with 6 bases in between. The CDR3 covers 13 residues. The germline V gene has CDR1 SGHRS and CDR2 YFSETQ. The chain's CDR3 is CASSLVLADTQYF. The CDR3 DNA reads TGCGCCAGCAGCTTGGTACTGGCAGATACGCAGTATTTT.

A few counts support this clonotype. V is TRBV20-1 and J is TRBJ1-1; D unresolved. V shed 1 base and J shed 1 base, with 10 bases lying between them. The CDR3 totals 14 residues. Looked up from germline, CDR1 is DFQATT and CDR2 is SNEGSKA (reference sequence). This CDR3 reads CSARAPMQNTEAFF. The CDR3 DNA sequence: TGCAGTGCTAGAGCCCCGATGCAGAACACTGAAGCTTTCTTT.

Ten or more counts support this clonotype. The V and J genes are TRBV6-6 and TRBJ2-4, with D unresolved. Looked up from germline, CDR1 is MNHNY and CDR2 is SVGAGI (reference sequence). The ends were cut back, 5 bases at V and 7 bases at J, with 12 bases in the middle. The CDR3 has 13 amino acids. CDR3 residues: CASSPDLRNIQYF. In nucleotides, the CDR3 is TGTGCCAGCAGTCCTGACCTTAGGAACATTCAGTACTTC.

This clonotype occurred many times. The chain recombines TRBV29-1 with TRBJ2-1; 12 bases fit TRBD2. V dropped 7 bases and J dropped 7; count of bases not matched to a gene: 8. This CDR3 spans 14 amino acids. Germline V gene lookup returns CDR1 SQVTM and CDR2 ANQGSEA. The DNA of the CDR3 is TGCAGCGCTGGGGCTAGCGGGAGGGGGAATGAGCAGTTCTTC. This encodes CSAGASGRGNEQFF.

This clonotype was picked up a small number of times. The chain recombines TRBV28 with TRBJ2-7; 9 bases fit TRBD1. CDR1 MDHEN and CDR2 SYDVKM come from the germline V gene. Trimming at V came to 11 bases and at J to 1 base, leaving 12 bases not matched to a gene. CDR3 size: 15 residues. The CDR3 DNA sequence: TGTGCCGGGCAGTCTACAGGGGGCCCTTCCTACGAGCAGTACTTC. Translated: CAGQSTGGPSYEQYF. Together with reference TRBV28 and TRBJ2-7, the CDR3 gives the full variable domain: DVKVTQSSRYLVKRTGEKVFLECVQDMDHENMFWYRQDPGLGLRLIYFSYDVKMKEKGDIPEGYSVSREKKERFSLILESASTNQTSMYLCAGQSTGGPSYEQYFGPGTRLTVT.

This clonotype was picked up a small number of times. The chain uses TRBV20-1 and TRBJ1-1; no firm D call. The CDR3 sequence is 12 residues long. V lost 6 bases to trimming and J lost 0 bases, with 8 bases between them. Per germline, CDR1 DFQATT and CDR2 SNEGSKA (reference sequence). The CDR3 region is CSADFMNTEAFF. The CDR3 bases are TGCAGTGCCGACTTTATGAACACTGAAGCTTTCTTT.

The V and J genes are TRBV7-2 and TRBJ2-2, with 7 nucleotides matching TRBD1. J lost 13 bases, V lost 4 bases, and 9 bases had no gene match. The CDR3 is 13 residues long. Germline V lookup: CDR1 SGHTA, CDR2 FQGNSA. Here the CDR3 DNA reads TGTGCCAGCAGCTCTGGGCGGACAGGATTGCTGTTTTTT. Amino acid sequence: CASSSGRTGLLFF.

The chain has TRBV7-2 and TRBJ2-3, with a tentative D call TRBD1 (6 bases). Germline loops: CDR1 SGHTA, CDR2 FQGNSA. The CDR3 sequence is 16 residues long. With 3 bases removed from V and 0 bases from J, the gap between germline ends came to 13 bases. The CDR3 sequence is CASSFLTGFSTDTQYF. DNA for the CDR3: TGTGCCAGCAGCTTCCTCACAGGGTTTAGCACAGATACGCAGTATTTT.

This clonotype was picked up many times. The rearrangement uses TRBV7-2 and TRBJ1-5; possible D gene TRBD1, 5 bases. Trimming took off 5 bases at V and 1 base at J, with 12 bases between the two ends. This CDR3 is 15 amino acids long. Germline loops: CDR1 SGHTA, CDR2 FQGNSA. The CDR3 sequence is CASSDRDGSNQPQHF. The CDR3 coding sequence is TGTGCCAGCAGCGACCGGGACGGGAGCAATCAGCCCCAGCATTTT.

There are many counts of this clonotype. The V call is TRBV29-1, the J call TRBJ2-3, with 7 bases aligning to TRBD2. Per the germline V gene, CDR1 is SQVTM and CDR2 is ANQGSEA. Trimming at V came to 4 bases and at J to 4 bases, leaving 2 bases not matched to a gene. This CDR3 region has 12 residues. The CDR3 nucleotides are TGCAGCGTTGGCCGGGGGGCAGATACGCAGTATTTT. This encodes CSVGRGADTQYF.

Written as DNA, the CDR3 is TGTGCCAGCAGTTACTCGAGGCACTCCGGAAACACCATATATTTT. Its translation: CASSYSRHSGNTIYF. This rearrangement joins TRBV6-5 to TRBJ1-3; D is unresolved. The CDR3 extends over 15 amino acids. The ends were cut back, 0 bases at V and 4 bases at J, with 10 bases in the middle. Germline CDR1 and CDR2: MNHEY and SVGAGI.

This clonotype was seen more than once but under ten times. The chain couples TRBV24-1 to TRBJ2-7; D is possibly TRBD2 (6 bases). The CDR3 spans 13 residues. Germline V gives CDR1 KGHDR, CDR2 SFDVKD. V was clipped by 9 bases and J by 2 bases, with 13 bases between them. The CDR3 nucleotides are TGTGCCACCGGAGGGACTCACCCCTACGAGCAGTACTTC. It encodes CATGGTHPYEQYF.

Concerning this clonotype itself: At one end the junction does not follow the germline gene, possibly because of a read error. V and J are TRBV6-1 and TRBJ1-4; 7 bases fit TRBD1. The CDR3 totals 13 residues. The germline gives CDR1 MNHNS, CDR2 SASEGT. This CDR3 is CASSRTDRSPLLF. CDR3 coding DNA: TGTGCCAGCAGTCGAACGGACAGGTCTCCTTTACTTTTT.

V usage is TRBV6-1 and J usage is TRBJ2-7; D not resolved. This CDR3 comprises 15 residues. The V gene lost 6 bases and the J gene lost 3 bases, with 18 bases spanning the gap. In germline, CDR1 is MNHNS, CDR2 SASEGT. The DNA for the CDR3 is TGTGCCAGCAGCCTATTAACCGGGCCCTACTACGAGCAGTACTTC. It yields the protein CASSLLTGPYYEQYF.

V is TRBV6-6 and J is TRBJ2-5; 8 bases align to TRBD2. V was clipped by 6 bases and J by 5 bases; unmatched bases: 5. This CDR3 has 13 residues. The germline gives CDR1 MNHNY, CDR2 SVGAGI (reference sequence). This CDR3 reads CASSSSGSETQYF. DNA of the CDR3: TGTGCCAGCAGCTCGAGCGGGAGTGAGACCCAGTACTTC.

This clonotype occurred many times. The V and J genes are TRBV20-1 and TRBJ1-3; no clear D gene. The CDR3 length is 13 residues. Per germline, CDR1 DFQATT and CDR2 SNEGSKA (reference sequence). Between the trimmed V and J ends, which lost 2 bases and 4 bases, there was a span of 9 bases. In nucleotides, the CDR3 is TGCAGTGCTAGACCCCCTGCCGGAAACACCATATATTTT. This translates into CSARPPAGNTIYF.

The chain is built from TRBV13 and TRBJ1-6; D is perhaps TRBD1 (6 bases). Germline CDR1 and CDR2: PRHDT and FYEKMQ (reference sequence). The CDR3 is 15 residues long. V shed 5 bases and J shed 4 bases, with 12 bases lying between them. The CDR3 region has the DNA TGTGCCAGCAGCCCGGACAGAGCATATAATTCACCCCTCCACTTT. Protein: CASSPDRAYNSPLHF.

This clonotype was seen only a few times. V is TRBV7-2 and J is TRBJ2-3; the match to TRBD2 covers 13 bases. The germline V gene has CDR1 SGHTA and CDR2 FQGNSA. The J segment lost 5 bases and the V segment lost 2 bases, leaving 13 bases of the junction unmatched. The CDR3 extends over 19 amino acids. CDR3 amino acids: CASSLSNLGLAGVVDTQYF. The CDR3 DNA sequence: TGTGCCAGCAGCTTATCGAACTTAGGACTAGCGGGAGTAGTAGATACGCAGTATTTT.